A selection of T cell receptor beta chains follows, all from one sample in a study of T cell changes during pregnancy in multiple sclerosis. Only in-frame clones appear in the TCRdb table, and some are missing; sequencing was by immunoSEQ multiplex PCR. The sample contains under 15,000 clones, approximately 86% of which appear only once. The sequenced sample was CD8+ T cells from peripheral blood mononuclear cells, obtained in the second trimester of pregnancy. The receptor set was obtained from a female donor in good health, enrolled as a control in a pregnancy study. CDR3s include the opening cysteine and the closing phenylalanine or tryptophan. A D gene is named only where the DNA matches it firmly. Clone size is given for some rows only: seen once, a few or many times, or a class if the clone is expanded.

V	size	J	D	CDR3	DNA
TRBV10-3	.	TRBJ2-1	TRBD2	CAISLAGAAGNEQFF	TGTGCCATCAGCCTAGCGGGGGCGGCTGGGAATGAGCAGTTCTTC
TRBV5-1	.	TRBJ2-3	TRBD1	CASFLGQGKDTQYF	TGCGCCAGCTTCTTGGGACAGGGGAAAGATACGCAGTATTTT
TRBV14	.	TRBJ2-7	TRBD1	CASSLKGGQGCYEQYF	TGTGCCAGCAGCCTAAAAGGCGGACAGGGGTGTTACGAGCAGTACTTC
TRBV6-1	once	TRBJ1-1	.	CASSDWDMMNTEAFF	TGTGCCAGCAGTGATTGGGACATGATGAACACTGAAGCTTTCTTT
TRBV30	few	TRBJ2-1	TRBD2	CAWRDPGLAGREQFF	TGTGCCTGGAGAGACCCGGGACTAGCGGGACGGGAGCAGTTCTTC
TRBV10-3	.	TRBJ2-7	.	CAIAGAGDEQYF	TGTGCCATCGCCGGGGCAGGGGACGAGCAGTACTTC
TRBV4-3	.	TRBJ2-2	.	CASSQPAGTPNTGELFF	TGCGCCAGCAGCCAACCCGCCGGGACACCAAACACCGGGGAGCTGTTTTTT
TRBV27	.	TRBJ2-5	TRBD2	CASSLGGRETQYF	TGTGCCAGCAGTTTGGGGGGGAGGGAGACCCAGTACTTC
TRBV27	.	TRBJ2-3	.	CASSPLGTGVTDTQYF	TGTGCCAGCAGCCCCTTAGGGACGGGAGTCACAGATACGCAGTATTTT
TRBV9	.	TRBJ1-2	.	CASSVSQALSSYGYTF	TGTGCCAGCAGCGTTAGTCAGGCCCTTTCAAGTTATGGCTACACCTTC
TRBV10-3	.	TRBJ1-1	TRBD1	CAISDGTGGAEAFF	TGTGCCATCAGTGATGGGACAGGGGGGGCTGAAGCTTTCTTT
TRBV6-5	once	TRBJ1-1	TRBD1	CASSLDRGFTEAFF	TGTGCCAGCAGCCTCGACAGGGGGTTTACCGAAGCTTTCTTT
TRBV10-3	.	TRBJ2-7	TRBD2	CAISGLAGPYEQYF	TGTGCCATCAGTGGGTTAGCGGGCCCCTACGAGCAGTACTTC
TRBV19	.	TRBJ1-3	.	CASWGRRGPISGNTIYF	TGTGCCAGTTGGGGGAGGAGGGGTCCTATCTCTGGAAACACCATATATTTT
TRBV7-9	once	TRBJ2-7	.	CASSLIGRNGYEQYF	TGTGCCAGCAGCTTAATCGGCAGGAATGGGTACGAGCAGTACTTC
TRBV2	once	TRBJ2-7	.	CASSAGIGYEQYF	TGTGCCAGCAGTGCGGGAATAGGGTACGAGCAGTACTTC
TRBV10-1	.	TRBJ1-1	.	CASSERLTGLTEAFF	TGCGCCAGCAGTGAGAGGTTAACGGGATTGACTGAAGCTTTCTTT
TRBV6-1	.	TRBJ1-1	TRBD1	CASSERQGKNTEAFF	TGTGCCAGCAGTGAAAGACAGGGAAAGAACACTGAAGCTTTCTTT
TRBV5-4	.	TRBJ2-7	.	CASSSDNSYEQYF	TGTGCCAGCAGCTCTGACAACTCCTACGAGCAGTACTTC
TRBV19	once	TRBJ2-3	.	CASSISRDRDTQYF	TGTGCCAGTAGTATCTCGCGGGATAGGGATACGCAGTATTTT
TRBV9	.	TRBJ2-3	.	CASSVLGARTDTQYF	TGTGCCAGCAGCGTATTGGGAGCTCGCACAGATACGCAGTATTTT
TRBV30	.	TRBJ1-2	.	CAWEWTARTNYGYTF	TGTGCCTGGGAATGGACAGCACGTACTAACTATGGCTACACCTTC
TRBV5-7	few	TRBJ1-3	.	CASSFDAAGNTIYF	TGTGCCAGCAGCTTCGATGCAGCGGGAAACACCATATATTTT
TRBV30	.	TRBJ2-2	.	CAWISRLGTGELFF	TGTGCCTGGATCAGCAGGTTGGGTACCGGGGAGCTGTTTTTT
TRBV7-2	.	TRBJ1-5	.	CASSFGQNQPQHF	TGTGCCAGCAGCTTTGGACAGAATCAGCCCCAGCATTTT
TRBV12-5	.	TRBJ2-1	.	CASGLPGTVNEQFF	TGTGCTAGTGGTTTGCCAGGGACTGTCAATGAGCAGTTCTTC
TRBV10-3	few	TRBJ1-2	.	CATGVTGYTF	TGTGCCACCGGGGTCACCGGCTACACCTTC
TRBV19	.	TRBJ2-7	TRBD2	CASSLAGAYEQYF	TGTGCCAGTAGCTTAGCGGGGGCCTACGAGCAGTACTTC
TRBV4-3	.	TRBJ1-4	.	CASSPLDSANEKLFF	TGCGCCAGCAGCCCACTCGACTCAGCTAATGAAAAACTGTTTTTT
TRBV7-9	.	TRBJ2-3	TRBD1	CASSSKGTGTGGRDTQYF	TGTGCCAGCAGCTCAAAAGGGACCGGGACAGGGGGCAGAGATACGCAGTATTTT
TRBV27	.	TRBJ1-1	.	CASSLDRGGTEAFF	TGTGCCAGCAGTTTGGACAGAGGTGGGACTGAAGCTTTCTTT
TRBV19	once	TRBJ2-7	.	CASSWMSGTPAREQYF	TGTGCCAGTAGTTGGATGTCCGGGACACCCGCGAGGGAGCAGTACTTC
TRBV27	.	TRBJ2-7	TRBD2	CASSSGGYEQYF	TGTGCCAGCAGTAGCGGGGGCTACGAGCAGTACTTC
TRBV19	.	TRBJ2-1	.	CASKESLSSYNEQFF	TGTGCCAGTAAAGAAAGCTTGAGCTCCTACAATGAGCAGTTCTTC
TRBV11-2	.	TRBJ1-4	TRBD1	CASSSRTGDEKLFF	TGTGCCAGCAGCTCCCGGACAGGGGATGAAAAACTGTTTTTT
TRBV13	.	TRBJ2-1	.	CASSLVGAGLGNEQFF	TGTGCCAGCAGCTTAGTAGGGGCGGGGCTTGGGAATGAGCAGTTCTTC
TRBV14	.	TRBJ1-5	.	CASSHPGRGQPQHF	TGTGCCAGCAGCCATCCTGGGCGTGGGCAGCCCCAGCATTTT
TRBV27	.	TRBJ1-3	.	CASSLQGTGNTIYF	TGTGCCAGCAGTTTACAGGGGACTGGAAACACCATATATTTT
TRBV13	.	TRBJ2-5	TRBD2	CASTLEGRGETQYF	TGTGCCAGCACCCTGGAGGGGCGGGGGGAGACCCAGTACTTC
TRBV7-9	.	TRBJ2-3	TRBD2	CASSLAGGPTDTQYF	TGTGCCAGCAGCCTAGCGGGAGGGCCTACAGATACGCAGTATTTT
TRBV6-4	.	TRBJ2-3	TRBD1	CASSAATGGDTQYF	TGTGCCAGCTCCGCCGCGACAGGGGGAGATACGCAGTATTTT
TRBV2	few	TRBJ2-7	.	CAVVGQGGNEQYF	TGTGCCGTCGTGGGTCAGGGAGGTAACGAGCAGTACTTC
TRBV21-1	.	TRBJ2-3	.	CASSKGGLAGVADTQYF	TGTGCCAGCAGCAAAGGGGGTCTGGCGGGAGTGGCAGATACGCAGTATTTT
TRBV27	.	TRBJ2-1	.	CASSLLREIDNEQFF	TGTGCCAGCAGTTTATTACGGGAGATCGACAATGAGCAGTTCTTC
TRBV6-4	.	TRBJ2-7	.	CASSDSTSAYEQYF	TGTGCCAGCAGTGACTCAACCTCGGCCTACGAGCAGTACTTC